The sequence of this T cell receptor beta chain was determined in a study of vaccination and CD4 T cells after COVID-19. Study-level background: In culture, cells were exposed to overlapping spike peptides from SARS-CoV-2, HCoV-NL63, HCoV-OC43 and HCoV-229E.

Per germline, CDR1 MDHEN and CDR2 SYDVKM. V shed 7 bases and J shed 2 bases, with 15 bases lying between them. The CDR3 consists of 14 residues. Treatment reported: roughly nine-day PBMC culture with coronavirus spike peptide pools or control peptides (ViraFEST assay). Each well received a few million PBMCs, cultured with roughly 9.6 IU/ml IL-2 and 10 ug/ml peptide pools. For this clonotype: Its antigen is still unknown.

Cultured CD4+ T-cell DNA underwent Oncomine TCR Beta short-read sequencing. From the PCR reads, TCRdb called clonotypes with MiXCR, one entry per CDR3 protein. The profile shows 25,000 or so distinct CDR3 sequences, around 40% of them singletons. Sequencing was done on a sample of CD4+ T cells from blood, cultured in vitro. The chain is built from TRBV28 and TRBJ2-7; TRBD2 is a possible D gene (6 bases). This clonotype was sampled from a human donor who had recovered from COVID-19. CDR3 in amino acids: CASIESAGAYEQYF. In DNA form, the CDR3 reads TGTGCCAGCATCGAGTCAGCGGGCGCCTACGAGCAGTACTTC.